What follows are 4 T cell receptor beta chains derived from one specimen sequenced in a study of blood T cell repertoires in COVID-19. The table came from immunoSEQ multiplex PCR; TCRdb's copy has only in-frame clones and leaves some out. The profile shows roughly 200,000 clones, 89% of them singletons. Sample: peripheral blood. The source of these receptors is a man aged 40-49 years with acute or convalescent COVID-19.

The chain combines TRBV30 with TRBJ1-1; D unresolved. The germline V and J ends were trimmed by 6 bases and 2 bases, with 10 bases remaining between them. Germline loops: CDR1 GTSNPN, CDR2 SVGIG (reference sequence). The CDR3 contains 12 residues. The CDR3 here is CACTQKNTEAFF. The CDR3 nucleotides are TGTGCCTGCACACAGAAAAACACTGAAGCTTTCTTT.

The rearrangement links TRBV7-8 to TRBJ2-2, with 8 bases matching TRBD2. Germline trimming cut 4 bases from V and 0 bases from J; bases unmatched to any gene: 16. Germline loops: CDR1 SGHVS, CDR2 FQNEAQ. The CDR3 length is 20 residues. CDR3 nucleotide sequence: TGTGCCAGCAGCTACCGCCCCGGGGTAGCGGGGTTAGCGAACACCGGGGAGCTGTTTTTT. Its translation is CASSYRPGVAGLANTGELFF. The variable domain in full, completed from reference TRBV7-8 and TRBJ2-2, reads GAGVSQSPRYKVAKRGQDVALRCDPISGHVSLFWYQQALGQGPEFLTYFQNEAQLDKSGLPSDRFFAERPEGSVSTLKIQRTQQEDSAVYLCASSYRPGVAGLANTGELFFGEGSRLTVL.

The rearrangement links TRBV4-1 to TRBJ2-1, with TRBD1 identical over 9 bases. Germline CDR1 MGHRA, CDR2 YSYEKL. The CDR3 contains 16 residues. V trimming: 2 bases; J trimming: 4 bases; junction bases outside the gene matches: 6. The CDR3 loop is CASSQLGTGQYNEQFF. In nucleotides, the CDR3 is TGCGCCAGCAGCCAACTTGGGACAGGGCAATACAATGAGCAGTTCTTC.

The chain uses TRBV5-1 and TRBJ2-3, with D possibly being TRBD1 (6 bases). The CDR3 spans 15 residues. The V end lost 4 bases, the J end lost 5 bases, and 17 bases lay between the germline ends. CDR1 SGHRS and CDR2 YFSETQ come from the germline V gene. The CDR3: CASSVGGRGGDTQYF. DNA of the CDR3: TGCGCCAGCAGCGTTGGGGGCAGGGGTGGAGATACGCAGTATTTT.